These T cell receptor beta chains were read from a single sample in a study of T cell changes during pregnancy in multiple sclerosis. Sequencing used immunoSEQ multiplex PCR; TCRdb keeps in-frame clones, though not all of them. The repertoire consists of some 71,000 clones, with around 90% occurring once and the leading ten covering roughly 1.5%. The material sequenced was peripheral blood, taken after pregnancy. Receptors were obtained from a female donor with multiple sclerosis, enrolled in a pregnancy study. The CDR3 runs from the conserved cysteine through the conserved F or W. Fields, in order: V gene, J gene, clone size, D gene, CDR3 protein, CDR3 DNA. A D gene is named only where the DNA matches it firmly. Size is stated for part of the rows, as once, few or many counts, or as a class when the clone is expanded.

>TRBV6-1|TRBJ1-1|NA|TRBD1
CASSAGTGSNTEAFF
TGTGCCAGCAGTGCCGGGACAGGGTCGAACACTGAAGCTTTCTTT
>TRBV4-2|TRBJ2-1|once|TRBD2
CASSRGLAGGYNEQFF
TGTGCCAGCAGCCGAGGACTAGCGGGCGGGTACAATGAGCAGTTCTTC
>TRBV29-1|TRBJ2-1|NA|NA
CSTSGLAGGNEQFF
NA
>TRBV11-2|TRBJ1-2|NA|NA
CASSFSGDYGYTF
TGTGCCAGCAGCTTCTCGGGGGACTATGGCTACACCTTC
>TRBV11-2|TRBJ2-5|NA|NA
CASSQGTLLVETQYF
TGTGCCAGCAGCCAAGGGACTCTTCTCGTTGAGACCCAGTACTTC
>TRBV6-5|TRBJ2-3|NA|NA
CATGRAGSTDTQYF
TGTGCCACCGGAAGGGCGGGCAGCACAGATACGCAGTATTTT
>TRBV11-2|TRBJ2-1|NA|NA
CASSADRIYNEQFF
TGTGCCAGCAGCGCGGACAGAATATACAATGAGCAGTTCTTC
>TRBV6-1|TRBJ1-5|NA|TRBD1
CASSGSGGLGNQPQHF
TGTGCCAGCAGTGGATCAGGGGGGTTAGGCAATCAGCCCCAGCATTTT
>TRBV7-3|TRBJ1-1|NA|NA
CASSLTGVNTEAFF
TGTGCCAGCAGCTTAACCGGTGTGAACACTGAAGCTTTCTTT
>TRBV7-2|TRBJ1-5|NA|NA
CASSLGQFNQPQHF
TGTGCCAGCAGCTTAGGGCAGTTCAATCAGCCCCAGCATTTT
>TRBV29-1|TRBJ2-2|NA|TRBD1
CSVARTGGVNTGELFF
TGCAGCGTCGCAAGGACAGGGGGCGTGAACACCGGGGAGCTGTTTTTT
>TRBV2|TRBJ2-7|NA|NA
CASVGQNSYEQYF
TGTGCCAGCGTCGGACAGAACTCCTACGAGCAGTACTTC
>TRBV29-1|TRBJ1-3|NA|NA
CSVTATEGNTIYF
TGCAGCGTGACGGCGACAGAAGGAAACACCATATATTTT
>TRBV7-9|TRBJ2-7|NA|TRBD1
CASSFDRGEQYF
TGTGCCAGCAGCTTCGACAGGGGCGAGCAGTACTTC
>TRBV5-6|TRBJ2-5|NA|NA
CASSPVGTLTRETQYF
TGTGCCAGCAGCCCGGTGGGGACACTTACTCGAGAGACCCAGTACTTC
>TRBV19|TRBJ2-1|NA|TRBD2
CASSIVLAGPYNEQFF
TGTGCCAGTAGTATAGTCCTAGCGGGCCCTTACAATGAGCAGTTCTTC
>TRBV27|TRBJ2-1|NA|TRBD2
CASCRDYCDEQFF
TGTGCCAGCTGCCGGGACTATTGTGATGAGCAGTTCTTC
>TRBV18|TRBJ2-2|NA|NA
CASSRDTGELFF
TGTGCCAGCTCTCGTGACACCGGGGAGCTGTTTTTT